This T cell receptor (beta chain) was profiled in a study of neurological immune-mediated disorders. Whole-study context: The disease course was relapsing-remitting in some 30 and secondary progressive in about 8.5% of the roughly 34 multiple sclerosis patients.

This clonotype was counted ten times or more. 2 million unsorted PBMCs were stored in RNAlater at -80 °C before RNA extraction. CDR1 SGHRS and CDR2 YFSETQ come from the germline V gene. CDR3 length: 14 amino acids. The ends were cut back, 3 bases at V and 0 bases at J, with 9 bases in the middle. cDNA was made by 5'RACE with 10-nucleotide random UMIs. In TCRdb, the 5' RACE reads were re-called with MiXCR into one record per CDR3 protein. Of about 92,000 distinct CDR3 sequences detected, around 3.5% appear once; the ten largest clones hold around 3.1%. The TCR originated in a woman in her forties or fifties with multiple sclerosis. The source material was PBMCs. The chain links TRBV5-1 to TRBJ1-1; D unresolved. CDR3 nucleotides: TGCGCCAGCAGCTACCGGACGGTGAACACTGAAGCTTTCTTT. Its translation is CASSYRTVNTEAFF. The full variable domain, with the rest looked up from reference TRBV5-1 and TRBJ1-1, is KAGVTQTPRYLIKTRGQQVTLSCSPISGHRSVSWYQQTPGQGLQFLFEYFSETQRNKGNFPGRFSGRQFSNSRSEMNVSTLELGDSALYLCASSYRTVNTEAFFGQGTRLTVV.